The source of this T cell receptor beta chain is a study of cytomegalovirus exposure and HLA in healthy donors. Findings and caveats of the study: The authors confirmed in vitro that three CMV-associated chains were specific for CMV antigens. According to a later analysis, donors in an Asian-associated ancestry cluster reportedly had fewer N-insertions than the roughly 720-donor mean.

This clone has only one observation. Its antigen is not known. This CDR3 has 17 residues. CDR1 SEHNR and CDR2 FQNEAQ come from the germline V gene (reference sequence). After removal of 4 bases from V and 1 base from J, the junction contained 4 bases not matched to a gene. It was with 60 Vbeta and 13 Jbeta primers that the PCR ran. TCRdb's table, derived via immunoSEQ multiplex PCR, lists solely in-frame clones and lacks some. Seen here are about 170,000 clones, roughly 72% observed once, and the top ten hold approximately 2.2%. Material for sequencing was PBMCs. This sequence joins TRBV7-9 and TRBJ2-3, with 14 nucleotides matching TRBD2. This sequence was found in a woman aged 25 to 45 in good health and CMV-seropositive. CDR3 protein: CASSSTGLAGGTDTQYF. The CDR3 DNA sequence: TGTGCCAGCAGCTCCACGGGACTAGCGGGGGGCACAGATACGCAGTATTTT.